This T cell receptor (beta chain) was identified in a study of T cell repertoires in cytomegalovirus infection. V lost 5 bases, J lost 4 bases, and 12 bases stayed unmatched. Germline V gene data show CDR1 as LNHDA and CDR2 as SQIVND (reference sequence). CDR3 length equals 16 residues. For this clonotype: Antigen: not known.

TCRdb analysed the reads with MiXCR anew, one entry per CDR3 protein. The table has about 770,000 distinct CDR3 sequences, almost 30% seen once. The chain employs TRBV19 and TRBJ1-2; the match to TRBD1 covers 8 bases. The receptor was derived from a human donor in good health (CMV status not recorded). Some clones in this sample may be carry-over from other donors' samples. Material: cultured CD8+ T cells from PBMCs, obtained from culture after CMV antigen stimulation. CDR3 bases: TGTGCCAGTAGTTTCCCAAGACAGGGGCGACTCTATGGCTACACCTTC. Translation gives CASSFPRQGRLYGYTF.